This T cell receptor beta chain emerged from a study of response to subunit inactivated influenza vaccine. TCRdb independently ran MiXCR on the RT-PCR reads; one entry per CDR3 protein. Of 650,000 to 800,000 distinct CDR3 sequences listed, roughly 14% are singletons. On this clonotype: Its antigen remains unknown. The junction shows a germline mismatch at one end, possibly a read error.

Study-wide points: Seasonal influenza vaccination, on each occasion, was suggested by the authors to recruit few new T cells.

This clonotype was sampled from a man aged 50-59 years who received an inactivated influenza vaccine. The input for sequencing was PBMCs from blood, taken 14 to 15 days before vaccination.

The CDR3 nucleotides read TGTGCCAGCAGTCAGAGCGGGGGCCAATACATTGAGCAGTTCTTC. Protein product: CASSQSGGQYIEQFF. The V and J genes are TRBV12-3 or TRBV12-4 and TRBJ2-1; TRBD2 aligns across 8 bases. This CDR3 region has 15 residues.